The table lists the clone carrying this TCR beta chain with a few counts. Its specificity is unknown. Libraries of TCR beta came from iRepertoire HTBI primers plus Arm-PCR of CDR3 regions. Each CDR3 protein is one row after TCRdb ran MiXCR on the multiplex PCR reads. The profile shows roughly 430,000 distinct CDR3 sequences, over 20% of them singletons. The data stem from a study of regulatory T cells in long-lasting Graves disease. Study-wide results and limits: No thyroid tissue was studied; the work used peripheral blood only. TRBV28, TRBJ1-2 and TRBJ2-5 were favored in persistent disease.

Time point described: persistent/refractory GD, antithyroid drugs over 5 years with positive TRAb. RNA from PBMCs was the source of the TCR library. Per the germline V gene, CDR1 is SGHVS and CDR2 is FQNEAQ. Trimming took 5 bases from V and 0 from J, leaving 14 bases between them. The CDR3 covers 16 residues. The clonotype originates from a female donor with Graves disease. The material was peripheral blood mononuclear cells (PBMCs), obtained when the disease was refractory, from a patient treated with antithyroid drugs. The V call is TRBV7-8, the J call TRBJ1-5; TRBD1 is a possible D gene (5 bases). CDR3 nucleotides: TGTGCCAGCAGCCCCCAGGGTCTCTATAGCAATCAGCCCCAGCATTTT. It translates to CASSPQGLYSNQPQHF.